Given below is one T cell receptor beta chain in context. Its antigen remains unidentified. The sample originates from a study of cytomegalovirus exposure and HLA in healthy donors. Broader study findings: TCR beta chain V- and J-gene trimming was linked, in a later analysis, to a missense variant in DCLRE1C.

PCR was performed using 60 Vbeta and 13 Jbeta primers. How the authors handled the data: As a later analysis found, there were 70 million to 100 million unique TCR beta chains, of which some 9.9 million were shared. The assay was immunoSEQ multiplex PCR, and TCRdb's table has in-frame clones only and misses some. Clone size and V and J calls were adopted from that table, with D and trimming inferred from the DNA. The repertoire holds roughly 160,000 clones, with over 80% as singletons. CDR3 length: 17 residues. With 3 bases clipped from V and 8 bases from J, the junction kept 17 bases outside the gene matches. CDR1 SGHAT and CDR2 FQNNGV come from the germline V gene. The donors gave bone marrow, and they were healthy.

Sequenced material: PBMCs. This chain links TRBV11-2 with TRBJ2-3; 7 bases match TRBD2. The TCR was taken from a boy between 2 and 10 years old in good health and CMV-seronegative. CDR3 sequence reads: CASSFNSLAGSAGTQYF. DNA of the CDR3: TGTGCCAGCAGCTTTAACAGCTTAGCGGGCTCTGCGGGTACGCAGTATTTT.